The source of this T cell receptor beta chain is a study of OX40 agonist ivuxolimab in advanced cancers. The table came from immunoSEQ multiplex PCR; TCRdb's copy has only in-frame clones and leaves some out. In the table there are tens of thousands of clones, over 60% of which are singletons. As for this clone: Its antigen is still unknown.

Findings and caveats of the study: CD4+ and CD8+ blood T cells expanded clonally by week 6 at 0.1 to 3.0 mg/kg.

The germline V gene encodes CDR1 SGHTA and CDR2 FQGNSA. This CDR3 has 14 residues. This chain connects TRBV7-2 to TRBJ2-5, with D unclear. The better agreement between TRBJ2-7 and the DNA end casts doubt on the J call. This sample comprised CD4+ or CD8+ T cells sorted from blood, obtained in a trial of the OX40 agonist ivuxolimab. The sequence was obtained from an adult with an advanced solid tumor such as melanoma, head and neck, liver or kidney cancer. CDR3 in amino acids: CASSLGVAVYEQYF. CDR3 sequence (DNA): TGTGCCAGCAGCTTAGGCGTCGCAGTCTACGAGCAGTACTTC.